This T cell receptor beta chain originates from a study of long-term antiretroviral therapy in people with HIV. Study outcomes and limitations: HIV repertoire CDR3 lengths ranged less widely than those of controls. Post-ART samples showed increased diversity that remained below transplant donor control levels. Missing from the dataset were any data on ART adherence, viral resistance or therapy changes.

The CDR3 has 15 amino acids. After removal of 3 bases from V and 3 bases from J, the junction contained 7 bases not matched to a gene. The germline V gene has CDR1 SGHAT and CDR2 FQDESV (reference sequence). With regard to this clone: Antigen: not known.

Sequencing relied on immunoSEQ assay v3.0, run at survey level. Per-sample sequencing targets were roughly 40,000-50,000 T-cell genomes. The repertoire was sequenced with immunoSEQ multiplex PCR; TCRdb's copy has only in-frame clones and lacks some. This sample has fewer than 45,000 clones, with roughly 84% found just once. This receptor was taken from a woman aged 30 to 39 with HIV. This material consisted of unsorted PBMCs, taken roughly 2.9 years before starting antiretroviral therapy. This rearrangement joins TRBV11-1 to TRBJ2-5; 7 nucleotides agree with TRBD2. The CDR3 spells CASSLMGRGEETQYF. CDR3 DNA: TGTGCCAGCAGCTTGATGGGGAGGGGTGAAGAGACCCAGTACTTC. The full variable domain, in which reference TRBV11-1 and TRBJ2-5 provide the parts outside the CDR3, is EAEVAQSPRYKITEKSQAVAFWCDPISGHATLYWYRQILGQGPELLVQFQDESVVDDSQLPKDRFSAERLKGVDSTLKIQPAELGDSAMYLCASSLMGRGEETQYFGPGTRLLVL.